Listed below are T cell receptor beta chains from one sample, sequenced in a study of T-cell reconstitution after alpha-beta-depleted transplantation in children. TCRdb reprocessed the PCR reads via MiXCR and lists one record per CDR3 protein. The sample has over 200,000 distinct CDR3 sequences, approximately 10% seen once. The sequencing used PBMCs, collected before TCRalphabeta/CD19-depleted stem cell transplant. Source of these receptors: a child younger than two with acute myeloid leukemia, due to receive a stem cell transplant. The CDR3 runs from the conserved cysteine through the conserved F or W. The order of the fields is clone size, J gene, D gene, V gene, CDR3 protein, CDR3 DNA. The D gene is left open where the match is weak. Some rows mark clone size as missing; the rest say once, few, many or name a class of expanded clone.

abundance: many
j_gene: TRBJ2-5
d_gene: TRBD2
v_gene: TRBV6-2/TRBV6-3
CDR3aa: CASSPGLAGDPYQETQYF
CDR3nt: TGTGCCAGCAGCCCCGGACTAGCGGGGGACCCGTACCAAGAGACCCAGTACTTC

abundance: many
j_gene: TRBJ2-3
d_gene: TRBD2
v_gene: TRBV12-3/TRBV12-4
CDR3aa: CASRTGTSATDTQYF
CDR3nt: TGTGCCAGCAGGACCGGGACTAGCGCTACAGATACGCAGTATTTT

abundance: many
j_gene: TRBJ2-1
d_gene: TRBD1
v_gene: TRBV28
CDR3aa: CASSLLGGQNNEQFF
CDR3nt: TGTGCCAGCAGTTTATTAGGGGGACAGAACAATGAGCAGTTCTTC

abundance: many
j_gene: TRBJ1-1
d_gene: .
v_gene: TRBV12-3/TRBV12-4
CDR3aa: CASSWTVEAFF
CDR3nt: TGTGCCAGCAGCTGGACGGTTGAAGCTTTCTTT

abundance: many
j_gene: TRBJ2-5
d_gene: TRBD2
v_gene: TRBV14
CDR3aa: CASSQDLAGEETQYF
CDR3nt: TGTGCCAGCAGCCAAGATCTAGCGGGAGAAGAGACCCAGTACTTC

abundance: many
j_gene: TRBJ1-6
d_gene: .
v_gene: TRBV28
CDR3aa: CASSSTNRDADSPLHF
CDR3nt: TGTGCCAGCAGTTCGACTAACAGGGACGCAGATTCACCCCTCCACTTT

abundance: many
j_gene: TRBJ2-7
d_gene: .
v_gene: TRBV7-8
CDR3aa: CASSPRALSYEQYF
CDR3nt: TGTGCCAGCAGCCCCCGAGCGCTCAGCTACGAGCAGTACTTC

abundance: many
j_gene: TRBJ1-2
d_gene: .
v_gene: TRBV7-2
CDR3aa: CASSLVPGDDGYTF
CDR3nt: TGTGCCAGCAGCTTAGTCCCAGGGGACGATGGCTACACCTTC

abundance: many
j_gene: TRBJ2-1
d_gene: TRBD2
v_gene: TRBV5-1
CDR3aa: CASSFRLAGGLGQFF
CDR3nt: TGCGCCAGCAGCTTCCGGTTAGCGGGGGGTTTGGGGCAGTTCTTC

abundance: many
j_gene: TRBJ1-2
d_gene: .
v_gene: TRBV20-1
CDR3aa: CSAKTAGPGGYTF
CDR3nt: TGCAGTGCTAAAACCGCCGGGCCGGGTGGCTACACCTTC

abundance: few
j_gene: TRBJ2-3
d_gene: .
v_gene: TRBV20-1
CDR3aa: CSAPGGGAGTDTQYF
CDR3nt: TGCAGTGCTCCGGGTGGGGGGGCCGGGACAGATACGCAGTATTTT

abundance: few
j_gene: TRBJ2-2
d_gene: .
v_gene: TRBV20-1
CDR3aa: CSARYGTTGELFF
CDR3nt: TGCAGTGCTAGATACGGGACGACCGGGGAGCTGTTTTTT

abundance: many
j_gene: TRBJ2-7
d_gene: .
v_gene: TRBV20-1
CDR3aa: CSARPAGFFEQYF
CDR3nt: TGCAGTGCTAGACCCGCCGGATTCTTCGAGCAGTACTTC

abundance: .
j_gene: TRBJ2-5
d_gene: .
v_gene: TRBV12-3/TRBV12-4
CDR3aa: CASSSRAQETQYF
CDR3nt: TGTGCCAGCAGTTCCCGGGCCCAAGAGACCCAGTACTTC

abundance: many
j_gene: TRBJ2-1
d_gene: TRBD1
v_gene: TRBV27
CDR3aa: CASSWGQIEQFF
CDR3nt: TGTGCCAGCAGTTGGGGACAGATTGAGCAGTTCTTC

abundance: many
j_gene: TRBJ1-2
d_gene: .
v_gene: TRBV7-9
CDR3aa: CASSLVDRGGHGYTF
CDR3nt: TGTGCCAGCAGCTTAGTAGACCGGGGGGGACATGGCTACACCTTC

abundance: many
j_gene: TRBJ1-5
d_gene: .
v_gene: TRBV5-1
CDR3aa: CASSLGSNQPQHF
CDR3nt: TGTGCCAGCAGTTTGGGCAGCAATCAGCCCCAGCATTTT

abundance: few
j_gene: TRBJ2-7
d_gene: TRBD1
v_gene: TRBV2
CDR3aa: CASFRDRGIYEQYF
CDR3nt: TGTGCCAGCTTCCGGGACAGGGGTATTTACGAGCAGTACTTC

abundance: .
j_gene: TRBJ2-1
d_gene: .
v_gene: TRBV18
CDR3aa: CASSPDRNEQFF
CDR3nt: TGTGCCAGCTCACCAGACCGCAATGAGCAGTTCTTC

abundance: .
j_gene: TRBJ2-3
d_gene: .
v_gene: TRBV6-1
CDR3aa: CASSAPDTDTQYF
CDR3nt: TGTGCCAGCAGTGCCCCCGACACAGATACGCAGTATTTT

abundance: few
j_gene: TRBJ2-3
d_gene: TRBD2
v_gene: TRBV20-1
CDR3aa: CSARVSGAPGDTQYF
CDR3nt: TGCAGTGCTAGAGTTAGCGGGGCTCCAGGAGATACGCAGTATTTT

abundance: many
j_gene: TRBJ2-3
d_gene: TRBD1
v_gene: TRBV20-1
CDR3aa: CSAWDSSSTDTQYF
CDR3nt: TGCAGTGCTTGGGACAGCTCGAGCACAGATACGCAGTATTTT

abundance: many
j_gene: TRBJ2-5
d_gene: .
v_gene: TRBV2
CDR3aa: CASTISETQYF
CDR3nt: TGTGCCAGCACGATATCGGAAACCCAGTACTTC

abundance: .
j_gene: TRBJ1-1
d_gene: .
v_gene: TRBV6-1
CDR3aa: CAGSNQAIEGTEAFF
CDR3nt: TGTGCCGGCAGCAACCAGGCTATCGAAGGCACTGAAGCTTTCTTT

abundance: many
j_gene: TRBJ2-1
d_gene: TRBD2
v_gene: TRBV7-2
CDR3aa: CASSLLAGAAEQFF
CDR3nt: TGTGCCAGCAGCTTACTAGCGGGGGCGGCTGAGCAGTTCTTC

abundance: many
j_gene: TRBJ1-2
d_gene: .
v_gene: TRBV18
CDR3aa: CASSLPGYGYTF
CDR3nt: TGTGCCAGCTCACTTCCAGGCTATGGCTACACCTTC

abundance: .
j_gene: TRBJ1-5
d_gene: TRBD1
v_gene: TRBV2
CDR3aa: CASSGDRGSNQPQHF
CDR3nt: TGTGCCAGCAGTGGGGACAGGGGAAGCAATCAGCCCCAGCATTTT

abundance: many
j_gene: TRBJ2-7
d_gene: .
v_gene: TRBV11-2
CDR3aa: CASSDPPGRISYEQYF
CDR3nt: TGTGCCAGCAGCGATCCGCCGGGACGGATCTCCTACGAGCAGTACTTC

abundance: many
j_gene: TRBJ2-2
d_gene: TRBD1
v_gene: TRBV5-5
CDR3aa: CASSRDSQNTGELFF
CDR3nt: TGTGCCAGCAGCCGGGACAGCCAGAACACCGGGGAGCTGTTTTTT

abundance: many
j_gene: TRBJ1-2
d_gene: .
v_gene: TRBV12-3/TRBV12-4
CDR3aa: CASSFGANYGYTF
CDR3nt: TGTGCCAGCAGTTTTGGGGCTAACTATGGCTACACCTTC

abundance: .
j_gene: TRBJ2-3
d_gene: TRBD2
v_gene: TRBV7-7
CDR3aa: CASSPRGASTDTQYF
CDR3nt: TGTGCCAGCAGCCCGCGGGGGGCTAGCACAGATACGCAGTATTTT

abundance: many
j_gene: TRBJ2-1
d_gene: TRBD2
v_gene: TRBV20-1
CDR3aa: CSARDDVAGRDGEQFF
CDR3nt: TGCAGTGCTAGAGATGATGTAGCGGGAAGGGACGGGGAGCAGTTCTTC

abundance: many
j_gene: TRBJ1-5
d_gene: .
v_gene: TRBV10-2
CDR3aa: CASSSDSGHSNQPQHF
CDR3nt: TGCGCCAGCAGCTCCGATTCTGGACACAGCAATCAGCCCCAGCATTTT

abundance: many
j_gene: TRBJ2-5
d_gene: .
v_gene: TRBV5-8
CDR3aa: CASSLIAQETQYF
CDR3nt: TGTGCCAGCAGCTTGATTGCCCAAGAGACCCAGTACTTC

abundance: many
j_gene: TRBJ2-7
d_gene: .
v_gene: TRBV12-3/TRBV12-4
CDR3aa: CASSFGLSGDEQYF
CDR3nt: TGTGCCAGCAGTTTTGGCTTATCGGGGGACGAGCAGTACTTC

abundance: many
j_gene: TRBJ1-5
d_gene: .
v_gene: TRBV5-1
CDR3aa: CASRAGTTSNQPQHF
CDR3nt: TGCGCCAGCAGGGCCGGGACAACAAGCAATCAGCCCCAGCATTTT

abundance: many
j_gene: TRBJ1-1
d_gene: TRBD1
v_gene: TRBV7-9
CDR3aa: CASSLPRGPTPYAEAFF
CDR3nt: TGTGCCAGCAGCCTCCCTAGGGGGCCCACCCCGTACGCTGAAGCTTTCTTT

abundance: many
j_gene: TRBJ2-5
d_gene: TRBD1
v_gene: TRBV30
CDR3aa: CAWRRDRASVAQYF
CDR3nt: TGTGCCTGGAGAAGGGACAGGGCCTCGGTGGCCCAGTACTTC

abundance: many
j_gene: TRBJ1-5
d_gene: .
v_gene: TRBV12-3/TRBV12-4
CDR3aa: CASSLEGGGNQPQHF
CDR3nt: TGTGCCAGCAGTTTAGAGGGGGGAGGCAATCAGCCCCAGCATTTT

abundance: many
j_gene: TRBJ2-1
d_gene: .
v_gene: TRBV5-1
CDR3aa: CASSLDVHSGEQFF
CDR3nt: TGCGCCAGCAGCTTGGACGTTCATTCAGGAGAGCAGTTCTTC

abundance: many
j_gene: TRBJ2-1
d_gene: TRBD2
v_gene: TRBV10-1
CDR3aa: CASSESGGFREQFF
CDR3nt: TGCGCCAGCAGTGAGTCGGGAGGGTTTCGGGAGCAGTTCTTC

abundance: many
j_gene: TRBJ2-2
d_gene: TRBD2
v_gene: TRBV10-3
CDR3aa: CAIRGLGIGELFF
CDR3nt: TGTGCCATCAGAGGACTAGGGATCGGGGAGCTGTTTTTT

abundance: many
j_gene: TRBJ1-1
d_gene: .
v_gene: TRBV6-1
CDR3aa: CASSETANTEAFF
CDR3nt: TGTGCCAGCAGTGAGACAGCGAACACTGAAGCTTTCTTT

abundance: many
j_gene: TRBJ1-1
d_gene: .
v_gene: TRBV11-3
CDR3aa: CASSLDVQGGTEAFF
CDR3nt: TGTGCCAGCAGCTTAGATGTGCAGGGCGGCACTGAAGCTTTCTTT

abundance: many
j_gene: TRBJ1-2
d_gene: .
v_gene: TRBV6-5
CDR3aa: CASSYEGRSSYGYTF
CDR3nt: TGTGCCAGCAGTTACGAGGGGAGATCTAGCTATGGCTACACCTTC

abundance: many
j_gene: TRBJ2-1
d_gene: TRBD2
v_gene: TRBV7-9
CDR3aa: CASSPTSGRRGEQFF
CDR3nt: TGTGCCAGCAGCCCGACTAGCGGGAGGCGGGGTGAGCAGTTCTTC

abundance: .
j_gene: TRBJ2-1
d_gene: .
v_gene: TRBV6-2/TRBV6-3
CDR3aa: CASSLGGGQFF
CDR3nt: TGTGCCAGCAGTTTAGGGGGGGGGCAGTTCTTC

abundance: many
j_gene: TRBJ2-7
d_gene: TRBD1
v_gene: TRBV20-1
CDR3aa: CSAPWIGTGGFYEQYF
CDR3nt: TGCAGTGCTCCCTGGATAGGGACAGGGGGTTTCTACGAGCAGTACTTC

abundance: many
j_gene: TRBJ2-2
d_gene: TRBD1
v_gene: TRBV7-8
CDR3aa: CASSLGTGHTGELFF
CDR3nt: TGTGCCAGCAGCTTAGGGACAGGGCACACCGGGGAGCTGTTTTTT